Each of the 30 T cell receptor beta chains below was sequenced from the same sample in a study of cytomegalovirus exposure and HLA in healthy donors. PCR employed 60 Vbeta and 13 Jbeta primers. Here immunoSEQ multiplex PCR was the method, and the copy in TCRdb shows in-frame clones only, minus some. The sample holds roughly 120,000 clones, roughly 60% seen once. Source material: PBMCs. Receptor source: a man aged 40-49 years in good health and CMV-seropositive.

J is TRBJ2-1 and V is TRBV5-4; perhaps TRBD1 as D (6 bases). Trimming removed 6 bases from V and 4 bases from J, with 17 bases in between. This CDR3 comprises 15 residues. In germline, CDR1 is SGHNT, CDR2 YYREEE (reference sequence). This chain's CDR3 is CASNSRQGQYNEQFF. Here the CDR3 DNA reads TGTGCCAGCAACTCTCGCCAGGGGCAATACAATGAGCAGTTCTTC.

This chain links TRBV30 with TRBJ1-2, with 8 bases identical to TRBD1. The germline V gene has CDR1 GTSNPN and CDR2 SVGIG (reference sequence). With 1 base clipped from V and 4 bases from J, the junction kept 2 bases outside the gene matches. The CDR3 covers 13 residues. The CDR3 DNA reads TGTGCCTGGAGTGACGACAGGGGCTATGGCTACACCTTC. Translated: CAWSDDRGYGYTF.

This clone has just one count. The rearrangement uses TRBV5-4 and TRBJ2-7; unclear D gene. The CDR3 has 13 residues. Germline CDR1 SGHNT, CDR2 YYREEE (reference sequence). V lost 4 bases to trimming and J lost 4 bases, with 12 bases between them. The chain's CDR3 is CASSETSRYEQYF. The CDR3 bases are TGTGCCAGCAGCGAGACAAGTAGATACGAGCAGTACTTC.

The V call is TRBV14, the J call TRBJ1-2; D is unresolved. CDR3 size: 15 residues. The V end was cut by 4 bases, the J end by 2 bases, with 14 bases between. Per germline, CDR1 SGHDN and CDR2 FVKESK. The chain's CDR3 is CASSPVGRANYGYTF. As DNA, the CDR3 is TGTGCCAGCAGCCCAGTCGGGAGGGCGAACTATGGCTACACCTTC. Filled out from reference TRBV14 and TRBJ1-2, the complete variable domain reads EAGVTQFPSHSVIEKGQTVTLRCDPISGHDNLYWYRRVMGKEIKFLLHFVKESKQDESGMPNNRFLAERTGGTYSTLKVQPAELEDSGVYFCASSPVGRANYGYTFGSGTRLTVV.

The chain combines TRBV2 with TRBJ2-1, with D perhaps TRBD1 (6 bases). The CDR3 loop spans 14 amino acids. Trimming stripped 8 bases from V and 5 bases from J, with 16 bases between. The germline V gene encodes CDR1 SNHLY and CDR2 FYNNEI. CDR3 sequence (DNA): TGTGCCAGCGCCCCTACGACAGGCGACAATGAGCAGTTCTTC. It translates to CASAPTTGDNEQFF.

Only a few counts were recorded for this clone. The gene calls are TRBV9 and TRBJ2-3, with TRBD2 matching 12 bases. Germline CDR1 reads SGDLS; CDR2 reads YYNGEE. The V and J ends lost 4 bases and 3 bases, in that order; junction bases with no gene match: 6. CDR3 length equals 16 residues. CDR3 sequence: CASSLQGLAGTDTQYF. CDR3 DNA: TGTGCCAGCAGCCTTCAAGGACTAGCGGGAACAGATACGCAGTATTTT.

The chain links TRBV25-1 to TRBJ1-2, with 7 bases aligning to TRBD1. V lost 2 bases, J lost 2 bases, and 5 bases stayed unmatched. The CDR3 is 15 residues long. Germline V gives CDR1 MGHDK, CDR2 SYGVNS. The CDR3 reads CASSEPGTVNYGYTF. The CDR3 nucleotides read TGTGCCAGCAGTGAACCAGGGACAGTCAACTATGGCTACACCTTC.

This chain links TRBV27 with TRBJ2-7, with 11 bases that match TRBD1. CDR3 length: 14 amino acids. The V gene end was trimmed by 4 bases and the J gene end by 5 bases; junction bases not matched to a gene: 4. The germline gives CDR1 MNHEY, CDR2 SMNVEV (reference sequence). The CDR3 DNA is TGTGCCAGCAGTTCCCGGACAGGGGGCCACGAGCAGTACTTC. Translating it yields CASSSRTGGHEQYF.

This clone was observed a handful of times. The chain couples TRBV10-1 to TRBJ2-3; 7 bases match TRBD2. There are 13 residues in the CDR3. The V gene end was trimmed by 8 bases and the J gene end by 2 bases; junction bases not matched to a gene: 4. In germline, CDR1 is WNHNN, CDR2 SYGVQD (reference sequence). The CDR3 protein is CASCGGHTDTQYF. CDR3 coding DNA: TGCGCCAGCTGCGGGGGTCACACAGATACGCAGTATTTT.

The V gene is TRBV7-2, the J gene TRBJ2-3; 11 bases are shared with TRBD2. The CDR3 covers 16 residues. Unmatched junction bases numbered 4, after V lost 5 bases and J lost 0 bases. The germline V gene encodes CDR1 SGHTA and CDR2 FQGNSA. The chain's CDR3 is CASSIGTSGSTDTQYF. The CDR3 DNA reads as TGTGCCAGCAGCATAGGGACTAGCGGTAGCACAGATACGCAGTATTTT.

The chain uses TRBV19 and TRBJ1-6; TRBD1 might be the D (6 bases). This CDR3 is 17 amino acids long. The V gene lost 5 bases and the J gene lost 13 bases, with 27 bases spanning the gap. Germline V CDR1 and CDR2: LNHDA, SQIVND (reference sequence). The CDR3 DNA sequence: TGTGCCAGTAGTTCCCTCAAGTGGGACACCGTCTCTTACCCCCTCCACTTT. This translates into CASSSLKWDTVSYPLHF.

This chain joins TRBV20-1 and TRBJ2-1; D remains ambiguous. This CDR3 spans 11 amino acids. V gave up 6 bases and J gave up 7 bases, with 10 bases separating them. The germline V gene has CDR1 DFQATT and CDR2 SNEGSKA (reference sequence). The CDR3 sequence is CSATQWNEQFF. The CDR3 DNA follows: TGCAGTGCCACCCAGTGGAATGAGCAGTTCTTC.

Notes on this clone: One junction end does not reproduce the germline sequence, and a read error may be involved. The chain couples TRBV7-7 to TRBJ2-2; TRBD1 might be the D (6 bases). This CDR3 is built from 13 residues. Germline CDR1 and CDR2: SSHAT and FNYEAQ (reference sequence). The CDR3 loop is CASSLQGTGELFF. The CDR3 nucleotides read TGTGCTAGCAGCCTACAGGGTACCGGGGAGCTGTTTTTT.

This clone was recorded a few times. The chain carries TRBV5-1 and TRBJ2-3, with D perhaps TRBD1 (6 bases). CDR1 and CDR2 (germline): SGHRS, YFSETQ. The CDR3 covers 14 residues. V was cut by 4 bases and J by 1 base, with 10 bases left in between. CDR3 sequence: CASSKGQRTDTQYF. As DNA, the CDR3 is TGCGCCAGCAGCAAAGGACAGCGCACAGATACGCAGTATTTT.

J is TRBJ2-3 and V is TRBV25-1; 8 bases line up with TRBD1. Germline V gene lookup returns CDR1 MGHDK and CDR2 SYGVNS. This CDR3 comprises 13 residues. The junction had 8 bases not matched to a gene; V was cut back by 6 bases and J by 9 bases. The CDR3 region has the DNA TGTGCCAGCAGCGCTACAGGGGGAAGCACGCAGTATTTT. Translating it yields CASSATGGSTQYF.

The chain couples TRBV18 to TRBJ1-1; no reliable D call. The CDR3 loop spans 14 amino acids. Germline CDR1 and CDR2: KGHSH and LQKENI. V was pared by 2 bases and J by 0 bases, with 7 bases between. The CDR3 nucleotides are TGTGCCAGCTCACCAGAGAATATGAACACTGAAGCTTTCTTT. Amino acids: CASSPENMNTEAFF.

The chain employs TRBV28 and TRBJ1-1, with a tentative D call TRBD1 (5 bases). V lost 10 bases and J 4 bases, leaving 19 bases between the germline ends. This CDR3 is built from 14 residues. Germline V CDR1 and CDR2: MDHEN, SYDVKM. The CDR3 reads CAIQTPGEVTEAFF. The CDR3 region has the DNA TGTGCCATCCAAACCCCGGGGGAGGTCACTGAAGCTTTCTTT.

V and J are TRBV6-5 and TRBJ2-7; maybe TRBD2 (5 bases). The V end was cut by 0 bases, the J end by 7 bases, with 13 bases between. Germline V CDR1 and CDR2: MNHEY, SVGAGI. CDR3 length equals 14 residues. CDR3 region: CASSYSRLTGEQYF. The CDR3 DNA follows: TGTGCCAGCAGTTACTCTCGATTAACGGGGGAGCAGTACTTC.

This clone was observed a few times. The CDR3 spells CASIRTSGRYNEQFF. As DNA, the CDR3 is TGTGCCAGCATTAGGACTAGCGGGAGGTACAATGAGCAGTTCTTC. V usage is TRBV6-1 and J usage is TRBJ2-1; TRBD2 matches 14 bases. The J segment lost 4 bases and the V segment lost 7 bases, leaving 3 bases of the junction unmatched. The germline CDR1 and CDR2 sequences are MNHNS and SASEGT. The CDR3 has 15 amino acids.

This clone was recorded a few times. The chain uses TRBV2 and TRBJ2-5; 13 positions agree with TRBD2. Germline CDR1 SNHLY, CDR2 FYNNEI. This CDR3 is 15 amino acids long. After removal of 7 bases from V and 4 bases from J, the junction contained 6 bases not matched to a gene. DNA of the CDR3: TGTGCCAGCACCCCGGGACTAGCGGGAAGAGAGACCCAGTACTTC. Amino acids: CASTPGLAGRETQYF.

This clone was recorded a few times. The sample contains more than one DNA sequence encoding this CDR3. The V and J genes are TRBV7-9 and TRBJ2-1; 10 nucleotides align to TRBD2. Germline lookup yields CDR1 SEHNR and CDR2 FQNEAQ (reference sequence). J lost 4 bases, V lost 5 bases, and 2 bases had no gene match. This CDR3 region has 14 residues. Here the CDR3 reads CASSRTSGYNEQFF. CDR3 bases: TGTGCCAGCAGCCGGACTAGCGGTTACAATGAGCAGTTCTTC.

The chain joins TRBV4-1 to TRBJ2-7; 11 nucleotides align to TRBD1. This CDR3 is built from 13 residues. J was trimmed by 9 bases and V by 1 base; bases with no gene match: 2. CDR1 and CDR2 (germline): MGHRA, YSYEKL. This CDR3 is CASSQVGTGGQYF. CDR3 sequence (DNA): TGCGCCAGCAGCCAAGTAGGGACAGGGGGGCAGTACTTC.

This clone was counted between two and nine times. The chain recombines TRBV28 with TRBJ1-5; possibly TRBD1 for D (5 bases). Germline lookup yields CDR1 MDHEN and CDR2 SYDVKM. The V end lost 2 bases, the J end lost 5 bases, and 19 bases lay between the germline ends. The CDR3 has 17 amino acids. Here the CDR3 DNA reads TGTGCCAGCAGTTTAGCCTCTCTTACCAAGGGGTATCAGCCCCAGCATTTT. It specifies CASSLASLTKGYQPQHF.

The V and J genes are TRBV18 and TRBJ1-1; the match to TRBD1 covers 7 bases. Trimming removed 3 bases from V and 2 bases from J; junction bases left unmatched: 9. The CDR3 is 16 residues long. The V gene's germline CDR1 is KGHSH and CDR2 LQKENI. The CDR3, as DNA: TGTGCCAGCTCACCGGTCGTGGGACAGTCTAACACTGAAGCTTTCTTT. Translated: CASSPVVGQSNTEAFF. Full variable domain (remainder filled in from reference TRBV18 and TRBJ1-1): NAGVMQNPRHLVRRRGQEARLRCSPMKGHSHVYWYRQLPEEGLKFMVYLQKENIIDESGMPKERFSAEFPKEGPSILRIQQVVRGDSAAYFCASSPVVGQSNTEAFFGQGTRLTVV.

The chain recombines TRBV18 with TRBJ1-5, with 8 bases matching TRBD1. The V segment lost 3 bases and the J segment 2 bases; nucleotides outside the gene matches: 3. CDR3 size: 15 residues. The germline CDR1 and CDR2 sequences are KGHSH and LQKENI. CDR3 sequence reads: CASSPGTGRNQPQHF. CDR3 nucleotides: TGTGCCAGCTCACCCGGGACAGGTCGCAATCAGCCCCAGCATTTT.

The CDR3 bases are TGTGCCAGCAGCCAGGACAGCCAAAATGAAAAACTGTTTTTT. Its translation: CASSQDSQNEKLFF. The chain uses TRBV6-5 and TRBJ1-4, with D possibly being TRBD1 (6 bases). Trimming removed 6 bases from V and 5 bases from J, with 13 bases in between. Germline loops: CDR1 MNHEY, CDR2 SVGAGI. The CDR3 runs to 14 residues.

The rearrangement uses TRBV19 and TRBJ2-1; TRBD1 matches at 9 bases. The trim removed 5 bases at V and 9 bases at J, leaving 11 bases unmatched. The CDR3 contains 15 residues. The germline gives CDR1 LNHDA, CDR2 SQIVND (reference sequence). The CDR3 reads CASSGGDRAIGEQFF. CDR3 coding DNA: TGTGCCAGTAGTGGGGGGGACAGGGCAATCGGTGAGCAGTTCTTC.

V is TRBV19 and J is TRBJ1-5, with TRBD1 as a possible D gene (6 bases). The CDR3 is 16 amino acids. Trimming removed 2 bases at V and 2 bases at J, with 13 bases between. Germline CDR1 LNHDA, CDR2 SQIVND (reference sequence). CDR3 region: CASSIRRGGRNQPQHF. The CDR3 region has the DNA TGTGCCAGTAGTATAAGGCGCGGGGGGCGCAATCAGCCCCAGCATTTT.

The chain employs TRBV25-1 and TRBJ1-2; 7 bases agree with TRBD1. Germline values: CDR1 MGHDK, CDR2 SYGVNS. CDR3 length: 14 amino acids. V was clipped by 6 bases and J by 3 bases; unmatched bases: 7. CDR3 protein: CASREKGTDYGYTF. The CDR3 bases are TGTGCCAGCAGGGAAAAAGGGACAGACTATGGCTACACCTTC.

The gene calls are TRBV5-4 and TRBJ2-7; TRBD2 agrees at 10 bases. The CDR3 has 15 amino acids. Germline loops: CDR1 SGHNT, CDR2 YYREEE (reference sequence). Trimming cost V 7 bases and J 0 bases; bases outside gene matches: 7. The CDR3 sequence: CASYIAGGLSYEQYF. Written as DNA, the CDR3 is TGTGCCAGCTACATAGCGGGGGGCCTCTCCTACGAGCAGTACTTC.